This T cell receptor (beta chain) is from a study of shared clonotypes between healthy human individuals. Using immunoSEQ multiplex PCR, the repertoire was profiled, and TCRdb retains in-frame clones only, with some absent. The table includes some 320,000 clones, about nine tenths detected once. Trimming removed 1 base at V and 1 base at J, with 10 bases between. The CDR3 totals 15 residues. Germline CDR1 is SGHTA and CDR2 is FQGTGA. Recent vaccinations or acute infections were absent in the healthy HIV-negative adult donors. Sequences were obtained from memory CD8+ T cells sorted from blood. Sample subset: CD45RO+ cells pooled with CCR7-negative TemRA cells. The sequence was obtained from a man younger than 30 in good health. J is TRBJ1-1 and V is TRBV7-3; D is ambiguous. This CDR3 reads CASSLNLAGNTEAFF. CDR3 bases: TGTGCCAGCAGCTTAAATTTAGCAGGGAACACTGAAGCTTTCTTT.